The 7 T cell receptor beta chains below all came from one sample that was sequenced in a study of CD8 T cells in Susac syndrome. With random hexamers, reverse transcription was performed on about 0.5 to 1 ug of RNA. Each CDR3 protein gets one entry after TCRdb re-called the immunoSEQ multiplex PCR reads with MiXCR. In the table there are some 110,000 distinct CDR3 sequences, roughly 95% of which are singletons. Sequencing input: CD4+ T cells from PBMCs. Receptor source: a human donor with Susac syndrome.

V usage is TRBV11-2 and J usage is TRBJ1-5, with TRBD1 as a possible D gene (5 bases). The length of the CDR3 is 15 residues. CDR1 and CDR2 from the germline V gene are SGHAT and FQNNGV. Deletions cut 0 bases from V and 6 bases from J, with 12 bases between. The CDR3 region has the DNA TGTGCCAGCAGCTTAGATCCGGGGGTGGGTCAGCCCCAGCATTTT. Its protein product is CASSLDPGVGQPQHF. The full variable domain, with the rest looked up from reference TRBV11-2 and TRBJ1-5, is EAGVAQSPRYKIIEKRQSVAFWCNPISGHATLYWYQQILGQGPKLLIQFQNNGVVDDSQLPKDRFSAERLKGVDSTLKIQPAKLEDSAVYLCASSLDPGVGQPQHFGDGTRLSIL.

This chain uses TRBV6-2 or TRBV6-3 with TRBJ2-2; D is perhaps TRBD2 (5 bases). This CDR3 is 15 amino acids long. Germline values: CDR1 MNHEY, CDR2 SVGEGT. Trimming removed 7 bases at V and 2 bases at J, with 14 bases between. In DNA, the CDR3 is TGTGCCAGCATCCCCAGCGGACCCAACACCGGGGAGCTGTTTTTT. Encoded protein: CASIPSGPNTGELFF.

J is TRBJ2-2 and V is TRBV28, with unresolved D. From germline, CDR1 is MDHEN and CDR2 SYDVKM. CDR3 size: 14 residues. Trimming left V 2 bases short and J 0 bases short, with 4 bases between. The CDR3 region is CASSLGSNTGELFF. The CDR3, as DNA: TGTGCCAGCAGTTTAGGGTCGAACACCGGGGAGCTGTTTTTT.

The rearrangement joins TRBV5-1 to TRBJ2-2, with D perhaps matching TRBD2 (5 bases). The germline gives CDR1 SGHRS, CDR2 YFSETQ. The germline V and J ends were trimmed by 3 bases and 6 bases, with 9 bases remaining between them. The CDR3 has 13 amino acids. The CDR3 loop reads CASSWTFSGELFF. The DNA of the CDR3 is TGCGCCAGCAGCTGGACTTTTTCCGGGGAGCTGTTTTTT.

V usage is TRBV5-4 and J usage is TRBJ2-3; D possibly uses TRBD1 or TRBD2 (8 bases each). Between the trimmed V and J ends, which lost 6 bases and 4 bases, there was a span of 18 bases. Germline CDR1 reads SGHNT; CDR2 reads YYREEE (reference sequence). This CDR3 comprises 15 residues. The CDR3 sequence: CASTQGAGGADTQYF. The DNA of the CDR3 is TGTGCCAGCACCCAGGGGGCGGGAGGAGCAGATACGCAGTATTTT. Looking up the rest from reference TRBV5-4 and TRBJ2-3 gives the full variable domain: ETGVTQSPTHLIKTRGQQVTLRCSSQSGHNTVSWYQQALGQGPQFIFQYYREEENGRGNFPPRFSGLQFPNYSSELNVNALELDDSALYLCASTQGAGGADTQYFGPGTRLTVL.

This rearrangement joins TRBV14 to TRBJ2-2; perhaps D is TRBD1 or TRBD2 (9 bases each). V was shortened by 2 bases and J by 4 bases, with 17 bases between the two germline ends. CDR3 length: 17 residues. CDR1 is SGHDN and CDR2 is FVKESK in the germline V gene. The CDR3 here is CASSQRLAGQGTGELFF. CDR3 in DNA: TGTGCCAGCAGCCAACGCCTAGCGGGACAGGGCACCGGGGAGCTGTTTTTT.

The chain links TRBV27 to TRBJ1-2; D ambiguous. Germline CDR1 MNHEY, CDR2 SMNVEV (reference sequence). The CDR3 extends over 12 amino acids. Trimming left V 7 bases short and J 7 bases short, with 13 bases between. The CDR3 here is CASTPGNTGYTF. CDR3 DNA: TGTGCCAGCACCCCTGGGAATACTGGCTACACCTTC.